The clone carrying this TCR beta chain has at least ten counts. Germline V gives CDR1 WNHNN, CDR2 SYGVQD (reference sequence). The CDR3 has 16 residues. V was shortened by 4 bases and J by 0 bases, with 14 bases between the two germline ends. The source of the sample is a study of blood T cell repertoires in COVID-19. The wider study: Sample material is recorded as cDNA or gDNA derived from T cells, B-cell-depleted T cells, or PBMCs.

As processed by the authors: Nucleated cell counts were estimated from reference gene primer amplification. Data came from immunoSEQ multiplex PCR; TCRdb stores just in-frame clones and leaves some out. That table is the source of V, J and clone size, and D and trimming were worked out from the DNA. Here the sample spans a few hundred thousand clones, 80% to 95% being singletons. The study recruited people aged about 18 to 90 years across 20 to 30 US areas. The sample consisted of PBMCs or T cells enriched from blood (not recorded which). The sequence derives from a woman in her thirties who had recovered from COVID-19. The chain recombines TRBV10-1 with TRBJ2-3; the D gene is possibly TRBD1 (6 bases). The CDR3 DNA is TGCGCCAGCAGTGCATCCGGGACACTTAGCACAGATACGCAGTATTTT. Residues: CASSASGTLSTDTQYF.